This TCR beta chain appears in the sequencing data of a study of vaccination and CD4 T cells after COVID-19 (dated by TCRdb to between 2022 and 2023). As for the study more broadly: Every convalescent patient had a positive nasal swab PCR test for SARS-CoV-2, with mild disease in 9 or 10 patients and severe disease in one. Overlapping spike peptide pools from SARS-CoV-2 and from the common cold coronaviruses HCoV-NL63, HCoV-OC43 and HCoV-229E were used as culture stimuli. Participants received two doses of either the Pfizer-BioNTech BNT162b2 vaccine (n=8) or the Moderna mRNA-1273 vaccine (n=2). The spike-specific CD4+ TCR repertoire was compared before and after mRNA vaccination in approximately 9 COVID-19 convalescent patients and a handful of infection-naive healthy vaccine recipients. Post-COVID blood samples were collected from convalescent patients a median of roughly 100 days after diagnosis, with a range of roughly 30 to 170 days. The convalescent cohort included six males and four females, with two Hispanic individuals, seven Caucasians, two Asians and one multiracial person. Control cultures received a CEFX viral epitope pool as the positive control, an HIV-1 Nef peptide pool as the negative control, or no peptide. Post-vaccine blood samples were collected a median of approximately 77 days after the second vaccine dose, ranging from roughly 13 to 241 days. What the research found in general, with its limitations: The median number of SARS-CoV-2-reactive clonotypes rose from 20 to 25 after infection to 38 after vaccination, but the change was not significant. The number of convalescent patients in the study was relatively small, and the study did not examine early timepoints following natural infection. In convalescent patients, nearly all vaccine-specific clones (304 of 307) were found to be mono-reactive for SARS-CoV-2 spike rather than cross-reactive with common cold coronaviruses. In convalescent patients, a median approximately 86% of post-vaccine SARS-CoV-2-reactive clones were detected only after vaccination, and vaccine-specific priming was suggested by this finding.

On this clonotype itself: Its target antigen remains unknown. Qualities for individual bases were not recorded, and no much larger clone is one base off.

Library generation was performed with PCR. TCR sequencing of DNA from cultured CD4+ T cells used the Oncomine TCR Beta short-read assay at the Johns Hopkins FTIC core. The QIAamp micro DNA kit was used to extract genomic DNA from the cultured CD4+ T cells. The Oncomine TCR Beta libraries from cultured CD4+ T cells were pooled using unique dual indexes and then sequenced on an Illumina iSeq 100. The published analysis was carried out like this. Non-productive sequences were removed, and CDR3s that did not start with C, did not end with F or W, or were shorter than 7 amino acids were discarded. The MANAFEST web application was used to identify antigen-specific clonotypes by comparing peptide-stimulated wells against reference wells and other culture wells. An FDR below 0.05, an odds ratio above 5, and a productive frequency above 0.1% in at least two of three replicate wells were required for clones to be considered positive. Cross-reactive clonotypes were defined as significantly expanded in both SARS-CoV-2 spike wells and at least one common cold coronavirus spike condition. Similarity between CDR3 sequences was evaluated in R version 3.6.1 using Levenshtein distances (stringdist) and unrooted phylogenetic trees (ape). The public reads were reanalyzed by TCRdb: fastp trimming at Q25, MiXCR alignment, in-frame beta chains only. Identical CDR3 protein sequences are pooled into one entry, listed with their most common genes and DNA. TCRdb's processing, not the study's, gives the V and J calls here. The sample data list 13,000 or so distinct CDR3 sequences, and about 74% of these were observed just once. The top ten clones comprise around a third of the sample.

Reading the label with the study, this specimen's treatment or condition is: roughly 10-day PBMC culture with coronavirus spike peptide pools or control peptides (ViraFEST assay). The ViraFEST assay was used in the study, in which antigen-specific T cells were expanded with peptide pools and expanded clonotypes were subsequently identified by TCR sequencing. The positive SARS-CoV-2 PCR tests of the convalescent patients were dated from March to December 2020, before the Alpha, Beta and Delta variants emerged in the United States. Each well held 2.2 million or so PBMCs cultured with roughly 10 ug/ml peptide pools in IMDM containing roughly 5% human AB serum and 7.5 to 10 IU/ml IL-2. On days 3 and 7, half of the culture medium was replaced with fresh IL-2-containing medium. After approximately 10 days of culture, CD4+ T cells were isolated by negative selection using the EasySep CD4+ T cell isolation kit. Ficoll-Paque Plus gradient centrifugation was used to isolate PBMCs from whole blood, and the isolated PBMCs were then either used fresh or cryopreserved at -140C. In general, triplicate wells were set up for every culture condition.

Per the germline V gene, SGHNT is the CDR1 and YENEEA is the CDR2. The CDR3 goes from the cysteine to the phenylalanine over 14 residues. The entry retains the CDR3 DNA only, 42 bases that are in frame from base 1. V is cut back by 5 bases and J by 4 bases, with 7 bases in the junction unmatched. This chain is built from TRBV11-3 and TRBJ1-1; 7 bases in between match TRBD1. The specimen was CD4+ T cells from blood, cultured in vitro. This receptor was obtained from a human donor who had recovered from COVID-19. The CDR3 in this case is CASSPRQGGTEAFF. The DNA reads as follows: TGTGCCAGCAGCCCGCGACAGGGTGGCACTGAAGCTTTCTTT.